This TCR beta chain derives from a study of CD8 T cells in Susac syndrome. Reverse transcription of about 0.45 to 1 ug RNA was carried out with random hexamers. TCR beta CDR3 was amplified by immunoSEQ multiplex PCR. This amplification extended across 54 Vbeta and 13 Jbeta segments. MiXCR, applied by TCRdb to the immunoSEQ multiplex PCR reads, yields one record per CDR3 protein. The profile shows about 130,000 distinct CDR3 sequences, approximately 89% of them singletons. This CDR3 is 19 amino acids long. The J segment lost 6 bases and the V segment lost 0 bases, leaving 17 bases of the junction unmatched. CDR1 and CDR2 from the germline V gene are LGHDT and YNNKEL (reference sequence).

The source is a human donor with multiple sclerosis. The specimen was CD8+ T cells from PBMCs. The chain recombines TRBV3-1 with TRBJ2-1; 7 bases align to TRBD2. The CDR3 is CASSQDPLEWRERGNEQFF. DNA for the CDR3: TGTGCCAGCAGCCAAGACCCACTAGAGTGGCGGGAGAGGGGCAATGAGCAGTTCTTC.